The 18 T cell receptor beta chains below all came from one sample that was sequenced in a study of T cell clones after liver transplantation. The table came from immunoSEQ multiplex PCR; TCRdb's copy has only in-frame clones and leaves some out. This table has roughly 70,000 clones, around nine tenths appearing once. Source: CD4+ T cells from blood, taken before liver transplant. Receptor source: a human donor who received a liver transplant.

V gene TRBV10-3 combines with J gene TRBJ2-1, with 12 nucleotides matching TRBD2. The V gene's germline CDR1 is ENHRY and CDR2 SYGVKD. The ends lost 4 bases at V and 7 bases at J; junction bases unmatched: 8. CDR3 length: 16 amino acids. CDR3 region: CAISGPTSGSENEQFF. CDR3 in DNA: TGTGCCATCAGTGGCCCGACTAGCGGGAGTGAAAATGAGCAGTTCTTC.

The V and J genes are TRBV5-8 and TRBJ2-7; TRBD1 agrees at 8 bases. With 2 bases clipped from V and 4 bases from J, the junction kept 14 bases outside the gene matches. Germline values: CDR1 SGHTS, CDR2 YDEGEE. This CDR3 region has 17 residues. CDR3 protein: CASSFSSRDRPRYEQYF. As DNA, the CDR3 is TGTGCCAGCAGCTTCTCTTCCCGGGACAGGCCCCGATACGAGCAGTACTTC. The full variable domain, in which reference TRBV5-8 and TRBJ2-7 provide the parts outside the CDR3, is EAGVTQSPTHLIKTRGQQATLRCSPISGHTSVYWYQQALGLGLQFLLWYDEGEERNRGNFPPRFSGRQFPNYSSELNVNALELEDSALYLCASSFSSRDRPRYEQYFGPGTRLTVT.

The chain has TRBV11-1 and TRBJ2-1, with TRBD1 matching over 9 bases. Trimming cost V 5 bases and J 4 bases; bases outside gene matches: 3. Germline loops: CDR1 SGHAT, CDR2 FQDESV (reference sequence). This CDR3 has 14 amino acids. The CDR3 loop is CASSRDREYNEQFF. The CDR3 DNA follows: TGTGCCAGCAGCCGGGACAGGGAGTACAATGAGCAGTTCTTC.

The chain carries TRBV4-1 and TRBJ1-1; D call uncertain. The CDR3 runs to 12 residues. V was clipped by 4 bases and J by 11 bases, with 14 bases between them. Germline V gene lookup returns CDR1 MGHRA and CDR2 YSYEKL. CDR3 coding DNA: TGCGCCAGCAGCCCCCTAGGGCTGGGGGCTTTCTTT. Protein product: CASSPLGLGAFF.

This rearrangement joins TRBV9 to TRBJ1-1; D uncertain. V lost 4 bases and J lost 2, with 12 bases in between. The CDR3 is 14 amino acids. The V gene's germline CDR1 is SGDLS and CDR2 YYNGEE. The CDR3 protein is CASSPTSTNTEAFF. The CDR3 DNA follows: TGTGCCAGCAGCCCGACCTCCACTAACACTGAAGCTTTCTTT.

CDR3 residues: CASSWRVYGYTF. The CDR3 nucleotides read TGTGCCAGCAGTTGGCGGGTCTATGGCTACACCTTC. The chain carries TRBV28 and TRBJ1-2; D gene uncertain. Trimming pared 4 bases from V and 4 bases from J, leaving 7 bases between. The CDR3 is 12 amino acids. Germline V gene sequence: CDR1 MDHEN, CDR2 SYDVKM.

This clone was seen only once. V is TRBV5-4 and J is TRBJ2-1, with D unresolved. The V gene lost 0 bases and the J gene lost 4 bases, with 8 bases spanning the gap. The germline CDR1 and CDR2 sequences are SGHNT and YYREEE (reference sequence). The CDR3 length is 14 residues. The CDR3 loop reads CASSLGLDYNEQFF. As DNA, the CDR3 is TGTGCCAGCAGCTTGGGTCTAGATTACAATGAGCAGTTCTTC. Full variable domain (rest looked up from reference TRBV5-4 and TRBJ2-1): ETGVTQSPTHLIKTRGQQVTLRCSSQSGHNTVSWYQQALGQGPQFIFQYYREEENGRGNFPPRFSGLQFPNYSSELNVNALELDDSALYLCASSLGLDYNEQFFGPGTRLTVL.

The V gene is TRBV15, the J gene TRBJ1-5; D might be TRBD1 (5 bases). Germline assignment: CDR1 LNHNV and CDR2 YYDKDF (reference sequence). The CDR3 spans 15 residues. V lost 0 bases and J 6 bases, leaving 12 bases between the germline ends. CDR3 residues: CATSREVRGGQPQHF. In nucleotides, the CDR3 is TGTGCCACCAGCAGAGAGGTAAGGGGCGGTCAGCCCCAGCATTTT.

The table lists this clone with a count of one. The CDR3 protein is CASSYQRGRPEQYF. The CDR3 DNA is TGTGCCAGCAGTTACCAGCGCGGGAGACCCGAGCAGTACTTC. The chain employs TRBV6-5 and TRBJ2-7; 7 nucleotides align to TRBD2. Trimming at V came to 2 bases and at J to 6 bases, leaving 7 bases not matched to a gene. From germline, CDR1 is MNHEY and CDR2 SVGAGI. This CDR3 is 14 amino acids long.

The chain recombines TRBV28 with TRBJ2-1; 8 nucleotides align to TRBD1. V shed 3 bases, J shed 3 bases, and the junction held 10 bases outside the gene matches. Germline assignment: CDR1 MDHEN and CDR2 SYDVKM. This CDR3 spans 17 amino acids. The CDR3 DNA sequence: TGTGCCAGCAGTTTCCCAGGACAGGGTTTCATCTACAATGAGCAGTTCTTC. The encoded protein is CASSFPGQGFIYNEQFF. Looking up the rest from reference TRBV28 and TRBJ2-1 gives the full variable domain: DVKVTQSSRYLVKRTGEKVFLECVQDMDHENMFWYRQDPGLGLRLIYFSYDVKMKEKGDIPEGYSVSREKKERFSLILESASTNQTSMYLCASSFPGQGFIYNEQFFGPGTRLTVL.

In this sample, this clone turned up once. The chain couples TRBV30 to TRBJ2-7; D is undetermined. V lost 0 bases and J 3 bases, leaving 3 bases between the germline ends. This CDR3 has 11 residues. Germline V CDR1 and CDR2: GTSNPN, SVGIG (reference sequence). This CDR3 is CAWSVSYEQYF. CDR3 sequence (DNA): TGTGCCTGGAGTGTCAGCTACGAGCAGTACTTC.

CDR3 DNA sequence: TGTGCCAGCAGCGTGGGGACAGGGATGAACACTGAAGCTTTCTTT. Protein: CASSVGTGMNTEAFF. The chain couples TRBV9 to TRBJ1-1, with TRBD1 identical over 9 bases. The CDR3 is 15 residues long. Per germline, CDR1 SGDLS and CDR2 YYNGEE. Unmatched junction bases numbered 2, after V lost 2 bases and J lost 0 bases.

This rearrangement joins TRBV19 to TRBJ2-5; perhaps D is TRBD1 or TRBD2 (5 bases each). V lost 7 bases and J 3 bases, leaving 12 bases between the germline ends. The CDR3 totals 13 residues. Looked up from germline, CDR1 is LNHDA and CDR2 is SQIVND (reference sequence). In DNA, the CDR3 is TGTGCCAGTACCCCCCGGGGCAAAGAGACCCAGTACTTC. As protein: CASTPRGKETQYF.

The chain links TRBV6-1 to TRBJ2-7; the match to TRBD1 covers 7 bases. J lost 2 bases, V lost 6 bases, and 4 bases had no gene match. The CDR3 runs to 13 residues. Germline V CDR1 and CDR2: MNHNS, SASEGT. CDR3 nucleotide sequence: TGTGCCAGCAGAGGGGGCAGTACCTACGAGCAGTACTTC. This encodes CASRGGSTYEQYF.

The chain employs TRBV5-6 and TRBJ2-2, with D hard to call. Trimming removed 7 bases from V and 6 bases from J, with 10 bases in between. Germline assignment: CDR1 SGHDT and CDR2 YYEEEE. This CDR3 has 12 amino acids. The CDR3 reads CASGVSAGELFF. DNA of the CDR3: TGTGCCAGCGGCGTATCGGCCGGGGAGCTGTTTTTT.

This chain connects TRBV28 to TRBJ2-5; D perhaps matches TRBD2 (5 bases). V was clipped by 7 bases and J by 2 bases, with 11 bases between them. Germline CDR1 is MDHEN and CDR2 is SYDVKM. CDR3 length equals 13 residues. DNA for the CDR3: TGTGCCAGCACCCCCAGAGGGCAAGAGACCCAGTACTTC. The encoded protein is CASTPRGQETQYF.

The V call is TRBV7-8, the J call TRBJ2-2, with 11 bases aligning to TRBD2. The CDR3 is made up of 16 amino acids. The germline CDR1 and CDR2 sequences are SGHVS and FQNEAQ. The J segment lost 1 base and the V segment lost 5 bases, leaving 3 bases of the junction unmatched. The CDR3 loop reads CASSLGLAGNTGELFF. The CDR3 region has the DNA TGTGCCAGCAGCCTCGGACTAGCGGGGAACACCGGGGAGCTGTTTTTT.

This chain connects TRBV27 to TRBJ2-7; possible D gene TRBD1, 5 bases. This CDR3 is built from 18 residues. In germline, CDR1 is MNHEY, CDR2 SMNVEV (reference sequence). V dropped 4 bases and J dropped 2 bases, with 24 bases sitting between them. The CDR3 reads CASSSPRPGRQSAYEQYF. The CDR3 region has the DNA TGTGCCAGCAGTTCCCCCCGGCCGGGTCGACAGTCGGCCTACGAGCAGTACTTC.